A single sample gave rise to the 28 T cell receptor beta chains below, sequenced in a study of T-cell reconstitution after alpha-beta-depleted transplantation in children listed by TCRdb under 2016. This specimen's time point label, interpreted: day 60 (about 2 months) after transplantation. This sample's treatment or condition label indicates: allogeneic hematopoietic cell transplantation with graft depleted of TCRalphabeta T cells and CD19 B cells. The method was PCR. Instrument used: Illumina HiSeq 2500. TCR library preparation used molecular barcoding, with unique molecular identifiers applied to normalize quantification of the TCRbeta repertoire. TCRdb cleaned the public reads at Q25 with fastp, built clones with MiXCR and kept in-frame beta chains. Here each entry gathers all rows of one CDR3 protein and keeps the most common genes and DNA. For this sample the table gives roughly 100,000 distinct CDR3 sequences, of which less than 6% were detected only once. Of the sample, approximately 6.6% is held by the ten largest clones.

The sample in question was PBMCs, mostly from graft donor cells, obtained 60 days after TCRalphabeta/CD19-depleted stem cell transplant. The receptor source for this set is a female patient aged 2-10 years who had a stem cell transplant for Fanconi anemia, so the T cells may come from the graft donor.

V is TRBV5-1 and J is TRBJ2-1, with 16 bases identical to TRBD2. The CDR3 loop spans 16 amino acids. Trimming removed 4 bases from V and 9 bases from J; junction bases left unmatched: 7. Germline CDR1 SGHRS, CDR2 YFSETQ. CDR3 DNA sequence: TGCGCCAGCAGCGGGGGACTAGCGGGGGGGCCTGGTGAGCAGTTCTTC. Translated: CASSGGLAGGPGEQFF. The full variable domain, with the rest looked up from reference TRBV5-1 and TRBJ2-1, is KAGVTQTPRYLIKTRGQQVTLSCSPISGHRSVSWYQQTPGQGLQFLFEYFSETQRNKGNFPGRFSGRQFSNSRSEMNVSTLELGDSALYLCASSGGLAGGPGEQFFGPGTRLTVL.

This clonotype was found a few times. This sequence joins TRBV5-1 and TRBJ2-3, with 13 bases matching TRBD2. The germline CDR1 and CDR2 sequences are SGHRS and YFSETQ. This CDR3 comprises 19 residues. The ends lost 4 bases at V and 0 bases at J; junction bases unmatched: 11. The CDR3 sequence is CASSLLAGGRSASTDTQYF. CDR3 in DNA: TGCGCCAGCAGCCTACTAGCGGGGGGGCGATCCGCAAGCACAGATACGCAGTATTTT.

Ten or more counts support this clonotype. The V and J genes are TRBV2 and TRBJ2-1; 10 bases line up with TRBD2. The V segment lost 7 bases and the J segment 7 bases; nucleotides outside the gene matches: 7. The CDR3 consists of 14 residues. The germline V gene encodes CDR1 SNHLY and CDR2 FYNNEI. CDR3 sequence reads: CASMGLAIGNEQFF. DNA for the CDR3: TGTGCCAGCATGGGACTAGCGATTGGTAATGAGCAGTTCTTC.

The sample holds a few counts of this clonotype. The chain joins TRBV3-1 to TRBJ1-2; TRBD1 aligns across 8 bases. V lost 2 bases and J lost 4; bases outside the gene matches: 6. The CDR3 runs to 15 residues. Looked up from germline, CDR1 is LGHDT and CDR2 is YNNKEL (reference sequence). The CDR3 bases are TGTGCCAGCAGCCAATTAGGACAGGGAGTCTATGGCTACACCTTC. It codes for CASSQLGQGVYGYTF.

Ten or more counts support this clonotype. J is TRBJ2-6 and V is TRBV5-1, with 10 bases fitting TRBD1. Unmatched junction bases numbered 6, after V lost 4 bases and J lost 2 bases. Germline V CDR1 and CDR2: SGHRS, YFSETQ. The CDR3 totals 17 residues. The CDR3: CASSLPGTGAGANVLTF. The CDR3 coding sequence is TGCGCCAGCAGCCTCCCCGGGACAGGGGCTGGGGCCAACGTCCTGACTTTC. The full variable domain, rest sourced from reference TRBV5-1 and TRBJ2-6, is KAGVTQTPRYLIKTRGQQVTLSCSPISGHRSVSWYQQTPGQGLQFLFEYFSETQRNKGNFPGRFSGRQFSNSRSEMNVSTLELGDSALYLCASSLPGTGAGANVLTFGAGSRLTVL.

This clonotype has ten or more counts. The CDR3 sequence: CASSLGRGGSYNEQFF. In DNA, the CDR3 is TGTGCCAGCAGCTTAGGGCGGGGGGGATCCTACAATGAGCAGTTCTTC. The rearrangement links TRBV7-3 to TRBJ2-1; 9 bases are shared with TRBD2. Germline CDR1 reads SGHTA; CDR2 reads FQGTGA. V was clipped by 2 bases and J by 1 base; unmatched bases: 3. This CDR3 spans 16 amino acids.

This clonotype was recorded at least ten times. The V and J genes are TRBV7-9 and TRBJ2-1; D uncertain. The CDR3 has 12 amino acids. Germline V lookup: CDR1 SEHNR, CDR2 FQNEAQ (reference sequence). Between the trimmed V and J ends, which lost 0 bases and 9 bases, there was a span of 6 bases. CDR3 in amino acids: CASSLAPSEQFF. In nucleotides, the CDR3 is TGTGCCAGCAGCTTAGCGCCCAGTGAGCAGTTCTTC.

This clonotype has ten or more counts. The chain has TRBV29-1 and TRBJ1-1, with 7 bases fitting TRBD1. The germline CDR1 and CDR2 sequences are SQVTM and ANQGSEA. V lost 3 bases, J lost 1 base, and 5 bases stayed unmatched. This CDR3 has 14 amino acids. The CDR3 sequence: CSVEGQRANTEAFF. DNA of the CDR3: TGCAGCGTTGAGGGACAGCGGGCGAACACTGAAGCTTTCTTT.

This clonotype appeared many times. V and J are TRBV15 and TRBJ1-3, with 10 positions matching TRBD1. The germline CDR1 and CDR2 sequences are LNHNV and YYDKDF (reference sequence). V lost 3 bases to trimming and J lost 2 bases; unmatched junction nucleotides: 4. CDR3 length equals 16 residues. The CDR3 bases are TGTGCCACCAGCAGCCCGGGACAGGGGCCTGGAAACACCATATATTTT. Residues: CATSSPGQGPGNTIYF.

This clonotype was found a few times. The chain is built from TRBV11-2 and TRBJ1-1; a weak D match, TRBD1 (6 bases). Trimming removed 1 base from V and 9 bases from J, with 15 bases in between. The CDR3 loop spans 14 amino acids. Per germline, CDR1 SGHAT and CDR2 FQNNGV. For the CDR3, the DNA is TGTGCCAGCAGCTTAGGTACCACAGGGATTCAAGCTTTCTTT. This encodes CASSLGTTGIQAFF. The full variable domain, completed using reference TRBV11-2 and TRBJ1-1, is EAGVAQSPRYKIIEKRQSVAFWCNPISGHATLYWYQQILGQGPKLLIQFQNNGVVDDSQLPKDRFSAERLKGVDSTLKIQPAKLEDSAVYLCASSLGTTGIQAFFGQGTRLTVV.

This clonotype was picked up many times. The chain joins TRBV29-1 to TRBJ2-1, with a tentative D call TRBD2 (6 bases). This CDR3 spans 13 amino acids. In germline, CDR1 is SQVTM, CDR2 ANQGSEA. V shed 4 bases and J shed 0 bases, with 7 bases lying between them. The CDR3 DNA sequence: TGCAGCGTTGTGCGGGGCTCCTACAATGAGCAGTTCTTC. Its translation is CSVVRGSYNEQFF.

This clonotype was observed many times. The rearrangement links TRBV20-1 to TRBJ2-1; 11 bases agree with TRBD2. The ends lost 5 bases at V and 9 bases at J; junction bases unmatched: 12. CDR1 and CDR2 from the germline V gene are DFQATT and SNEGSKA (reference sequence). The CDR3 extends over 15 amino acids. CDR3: CSAVSGGAGVGEQFF. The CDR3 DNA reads TGCAGTGCTGTTAGCGGGGGGGCTGGGGTAGGTGAGCAGTTCTTC.

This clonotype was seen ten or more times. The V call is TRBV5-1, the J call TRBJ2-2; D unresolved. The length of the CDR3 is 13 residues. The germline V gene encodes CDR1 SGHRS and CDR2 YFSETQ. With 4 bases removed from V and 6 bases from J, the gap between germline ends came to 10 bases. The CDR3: CASSAREPGELFF. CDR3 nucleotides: TGCGCCAGCAGCGCGCGAGAGCCCGGGGAGCTGTTTTTT.

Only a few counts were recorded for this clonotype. CDR3 protein: CASSLEGGLASRTQYF. The DNA of the CDR3 is TGCGCCAGCAGCTTGGAGGGTGGGCTAGCGTCACGGACCCAGTACTTC. The chain is built from TRBV5-1 and TRBJ2-5; D perhaps matches TRBD2 (6 bases). Germline V CDR1 and CDR2: SGHRS, YFSETQ. The CDR3 is made up of 16 amino acids. The V end lost 0 bases, the J end lost 7 bases, and 19 bases lay between the germline ends.

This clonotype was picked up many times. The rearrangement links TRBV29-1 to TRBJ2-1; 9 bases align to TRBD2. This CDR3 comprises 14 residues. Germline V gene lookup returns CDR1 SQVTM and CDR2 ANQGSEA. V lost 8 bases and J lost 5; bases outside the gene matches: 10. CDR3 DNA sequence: TGCAGCTACTCACTAGCGGGCGAGCACAATGAGCAGTTCTTC. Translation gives CSYSLAGEHNEQFF.

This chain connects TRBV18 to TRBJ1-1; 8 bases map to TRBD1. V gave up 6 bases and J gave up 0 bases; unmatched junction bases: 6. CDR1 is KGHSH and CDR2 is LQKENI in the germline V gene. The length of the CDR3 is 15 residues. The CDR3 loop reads CASSFSGGMNTEAFF. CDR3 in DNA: TGTGCCAGCTCGTTCTCAGGGGGCATGAACACTGAAGCTTTCTTT.

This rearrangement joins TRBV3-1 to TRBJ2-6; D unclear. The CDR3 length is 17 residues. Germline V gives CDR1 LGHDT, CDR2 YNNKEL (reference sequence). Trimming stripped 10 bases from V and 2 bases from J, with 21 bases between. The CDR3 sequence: CATSHLAASPGANVLTF. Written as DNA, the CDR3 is TGTGCCACCTCCCACTTGGCGGCGAGTCCTGGGGCCAACGTCCTGACTTTC. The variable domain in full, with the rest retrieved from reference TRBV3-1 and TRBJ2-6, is DTAVSQTPKYLVTQMGNDKSIKCEQNLGHDTMYWYKQDSKKFLKIMFSYNNKELIINETVPNRFSPKSPDKAHLNLHINSLELGDSAVYFCATSHLAASPGANVLTFGAGSRLTVL.

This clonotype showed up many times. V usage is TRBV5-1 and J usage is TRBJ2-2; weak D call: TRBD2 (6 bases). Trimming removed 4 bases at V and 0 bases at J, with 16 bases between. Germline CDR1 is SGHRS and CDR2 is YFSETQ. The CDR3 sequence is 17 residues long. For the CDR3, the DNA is TGCGCCAGCAGCACCTGGGGTAGCGGAGCGAACACCGGGGAGCTGTTTTTT. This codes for CASSTWGSGANTGELFF.

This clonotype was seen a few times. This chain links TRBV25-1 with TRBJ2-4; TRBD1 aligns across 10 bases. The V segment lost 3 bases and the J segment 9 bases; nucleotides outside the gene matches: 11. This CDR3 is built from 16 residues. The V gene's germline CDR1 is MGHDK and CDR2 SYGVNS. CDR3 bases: TGTGCCAGCAGTGAGCGTACCGGGACAGGGGCGGGCATTCAGTACTTC. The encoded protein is CASSERTGTGAGIQYF.

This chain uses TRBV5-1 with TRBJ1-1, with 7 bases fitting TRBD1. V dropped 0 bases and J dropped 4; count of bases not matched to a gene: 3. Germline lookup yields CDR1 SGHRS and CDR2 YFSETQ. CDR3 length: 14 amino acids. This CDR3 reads CASSLDRGGTEAFF. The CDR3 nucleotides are TGCGCCAGCAGCTTGGACAGGGGTGGCACTGAAGCTTTCTTT.

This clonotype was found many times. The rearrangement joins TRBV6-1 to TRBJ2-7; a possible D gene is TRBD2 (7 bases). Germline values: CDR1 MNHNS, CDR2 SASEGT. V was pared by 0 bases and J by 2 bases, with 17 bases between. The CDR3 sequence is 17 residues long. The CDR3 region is CASSEALPQGRAYEQYF. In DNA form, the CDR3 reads TGTGCCAGCAGTGAAGCCCTACCGCAGGGGAGGGCCTACGAGCAGTACTTC.

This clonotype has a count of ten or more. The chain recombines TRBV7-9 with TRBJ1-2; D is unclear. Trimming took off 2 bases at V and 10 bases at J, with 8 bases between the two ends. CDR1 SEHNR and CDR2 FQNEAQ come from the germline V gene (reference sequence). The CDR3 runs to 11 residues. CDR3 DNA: TGTGCCAGCAGCTTAACGCTGAACTACACCTTC. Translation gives CASSLTLNYTF. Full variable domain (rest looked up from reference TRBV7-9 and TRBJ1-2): DTGVSQNPRHKITKRGQNVTFRCDPISEHNRLYWYRQTLGQGPEFLTYFQNEAQLEKSRLLSDRFSAERPKGSFSTLEIQRTEQGDSAMYLCASSLTLNYTFGSGTRLTVV.

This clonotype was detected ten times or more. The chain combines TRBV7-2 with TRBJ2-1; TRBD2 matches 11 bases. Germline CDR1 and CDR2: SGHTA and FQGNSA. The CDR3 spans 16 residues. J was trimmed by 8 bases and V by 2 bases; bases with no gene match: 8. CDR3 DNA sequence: TGTGCCAGCAGCTTATTGGGTAGCGGGGGGGCCGATGAGCAGTTCTTC. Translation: CASSLLGSGGADEQFF. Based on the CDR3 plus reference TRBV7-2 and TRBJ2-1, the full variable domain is GAGVSQSPSNKVTEKGKDVELRCDPISGHTALYWYRQSLGQGLEFLIYFQGNSAPDKSGLPSDRFSAERTGGSVSTLTIQRTQQEDSAVYLCASSLLGSGGADEQFFGPGTRLTVL.

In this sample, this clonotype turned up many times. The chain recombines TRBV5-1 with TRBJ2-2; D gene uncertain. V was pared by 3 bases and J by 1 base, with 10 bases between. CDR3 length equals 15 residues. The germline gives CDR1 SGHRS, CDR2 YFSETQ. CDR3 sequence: CASSYWVRNTGELFF. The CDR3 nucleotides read TGCGCCAGCAGCTATTGGGTCAGGAACACCGGGGAGCTGTTTTTT.

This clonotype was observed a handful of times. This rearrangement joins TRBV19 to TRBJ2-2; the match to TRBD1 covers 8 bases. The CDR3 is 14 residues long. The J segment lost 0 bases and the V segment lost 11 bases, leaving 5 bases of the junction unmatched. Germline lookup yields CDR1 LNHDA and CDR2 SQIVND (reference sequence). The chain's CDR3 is CAGEDRANTGELFF. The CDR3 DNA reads TGTGCCGGGGAGGACAGGGCGAACACCGGGGAGCTGTTTTTT.

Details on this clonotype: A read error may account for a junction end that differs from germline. CDR3 residues: CACSLWTGGYTSGANVLTF. For the CDR3, the DNA is TGTGCCTGCAGTTTGTGGACAGGGGGCTATACCTCTGGGGCCAACGTCCTGACTTTC. This chain uses TRBV3-1 with TRBJ2-6; 11 bases agree with TRBD1. Germline V gives CDR1 LGHDT, CDR2 YNNKEL (reference sequence). The CDR3 consists of 19 residues.

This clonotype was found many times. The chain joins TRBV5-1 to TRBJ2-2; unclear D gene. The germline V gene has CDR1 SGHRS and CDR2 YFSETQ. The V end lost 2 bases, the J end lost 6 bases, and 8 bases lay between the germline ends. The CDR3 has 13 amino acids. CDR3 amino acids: CASSFKLSGELFF. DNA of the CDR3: TGCGCCAGCAGCTTCAAACTATCCGGGGAGCTGTTTTTT.

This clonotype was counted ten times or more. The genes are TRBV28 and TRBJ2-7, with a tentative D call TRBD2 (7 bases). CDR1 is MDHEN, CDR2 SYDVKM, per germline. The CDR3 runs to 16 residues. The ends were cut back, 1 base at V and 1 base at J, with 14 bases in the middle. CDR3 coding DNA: TGTGCCAGCAGTTTATCGGGGGGCGTTTTTTCCTACGAGCAGTACTTC. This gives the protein CASSLSGGVFSYEQYF.